This section outlines one T cell receptor beta chain sequence together with its context. Clones were sequenced by immunoSEQ multiplex PCR, and TCRdb holds only the in-frame ones, with some missing. The profile shows under 100,000 clones, around 87% of them singletons. Germline V gene sequence: CDR1 SGHVS, CDR2 FNYEAQ. The CDR3 is 15 amino acids. The V segment lost 1 base and the J segment 6 bases; nucleotides outside the gene matches: 9. This sample is part of a study of blood T cell repertoires in COVID-19. Sample: peripheral blood. This sequence joins TRBV7-6 and TRBJ2-7; 7 bases are shared with TRBD1. The receptor was isolated from a human donor in a cohort sampled during active COVID-19. CDR3 amino acids: CASSLEGGKVFEQYF. Written as DNA, the CDR3 is TGTGCCAGCAGCTTAGAAGGGGGCAAGGTGTTCGAGCAGTACTTC.